The 32 T cell receptor beta chains listed next were all sequenced from one sample in a study of T-cell reconstitution after alpha-beta-depleted transplantation in children. Preparation of the TCRbeta library was carried out with unique molecular identifiers. TCRdb reprocessed the PCR reads with MiXCR, giving one entry per CDR3 protein. The sample has approximately 490,000 distinct CDR3 sequences, roughly an eighth seen once; the top ten hold 4.5% to 6%. The material sequenced was PBMCs from the stem cell graft donor, taken from the stem cell graft. The receptors here all came from a human donor who donated a stem cell graft to a child with combined immunodeficiency.

This clonotype was seen only a few times. The chain combines TRBV5-5 with TRBJ1-5; no clear D. Per germline, CDR1 SGHKS and CDR2 YYEKEE (reference sequence). The CDR3 runs 13 residues. Trimming shortened V by 2 bases and J by 3 bases, and 6 bases separated the two germline ends. In DNA, the CDR3 is TGTGCCAGCAGCTTACAGCACAATCAGCCCCAGCATTTT. Its protein product is CASSLQHNQPQHF.

This clonotype was observed many times. The rearrangement joins TRBV13 to TRBJ2-1; 11 bases line up with TRBD2. This CDR3 comprises 16 residues. Germline loops: CDR1 PRHDT, CDR2 FYEKMQ (reference sequence). Trimming cost V 4 bases and J 6 bases; bases outside gene matches: 8. DNA for the CDR3: TGTGCCAGCAGCTCGGAGACTAGCGGGAACCGCAATGAGCAGTTCTTC. Translated: CASSSETSGNRNEQFF. The whole variable domain, remainder taken from reference TRBV13 and TRBJ2-1, is AAGVIQSPRHLIKEKRETATLKCYPIPRHDTVYWYQQGPGQDPQFLISFYEKMQSDKGSIPDRFSAQQFSDYHSELNMSSLELGDSALYFCASSSETSGNRNEQFFGPGTRLTVL.

This clonotype was counted only a few times. The chain recombines TRBV20-1 with TRBJ1-3; TRBD1 is a possible D gene (5 bases). Germline loops: CDR1 DFQATT, CDR2 SNEGSKA (reference sequence). The V end was cut by 3 bases, the J end by 3 bases, with 12 bases between. This CDR3 is 14 amino acids long. CDR3 sequence reads: CSASSRDLGNTIYF. In nucleotides, the CDR3 is TGCAGTGCTAGCTCCAGGGACCTTGGAAACACCATATATTTT.

This clonotype came up many times. In DNA form, the CDR3 reads TGTGCCAGCAGTTTTGGAATCAACACCGGGGAGCTGTTTTTT. It yields the protein CASSFGINTGELFF. V and J are TRBV25-1 and TRBJ2-2; D is ambiguous. V dropped 5 bases and J dropped 2 bases, with 9 bases sitting between them. CDR3 size: 14 residues. Germline loops: CDR1 MGHDK, CDR2 SYGVNS.

This clonotype was seen only a few times. This chain joins TRBV21-1 and TRBJ1-2. TRBV21-1 is recorded as a pseudogene. This CDR3 is built from 15 residues. This chain's CDR3 is CASSKTHLMVYGYTF. Written as DNA, the CDR3 is TGTGCCAGCAGCAAAACCCATCTGATGGTCTATGGCTACACCTTC.

The chain combines TRBV6-2 or TRBV6-3 with TRBJ2-3, with 7 bases fitting TRBD1. The CDR3 contains 14 residues. The V gene's germline CDR1 is MNHEY and CDR2 SVGEGT. Germline trimming cut 6 bases from V and 8 bases from J; bases unmatched to any gene: 11. The CDR3 bases are TGTGCCAGCAGCAATGACAGGGTGCAAGGTACGCAGTATTTT. It yields the protein CASSNDRVQGTQYF.

The J gene is TRBJ1-1, the V gene TRBV6-5; tentatively, D is TRBD1 (5 bases). The V end lost 0 bases, the J end lost 11 bases, and 13 bases lay between the germline ends. CDR1 is MNHEY and CDR2 is SVGAGI in the germline V gene. The CDR3 is 13 amino acids. This CDR3 reads CASSYSGDPGAFF. For the CDR3, the DNA is TGTGCCAGCAGTTACTCTGGGGACCCGGGCGCTTTCTTT.

J is TRBJ2-5 and V is TRBV15; D remains unclear. The CDR3 sequence is 16 residues long. The V end was cut by 0 bases, the J end by 3 bases, with 14 bases between. Germline V gene data show CDR1 as LNHNV and CDR2 as YYDKDF (reference sequence). The CDR3 nucleotides read TGTGCCACCAGCAGAGATGGGGAAGTGGTCAAAGAGACCCAGTACTTC. Encoded protein: CATSRDGEVVKETQYF.

This clonotype has at least ten counts. The rearrangement links TRBV10-3 to TRBJ2-1; D gene unclear. Per germline, CDR1 ENHRY and CDR2 SYGVKD. V was trimmed by 3 bases and J by 0 bases, leaving 3 bases between them. The CDR3 has 13 residues. The DNA for the CDR3 is TGTGCCATCAGTGACGGCTCCTACAATGAGCAGTTCTTC. This encodes CAISDGSYNEQFF.

This clonotype was recorded at least ten times. The gene calls are TRBV20-1 and TRBJ2-5, with 11 bases identical to TRBD1. This CDR3 region has 15 residues. J gave up 0 bases and V 5 bases, and 5 bases lay outside the gene matches. Germline V gene lookup returns CDR1 DFQATT and CDR2 SNEGSKA (reference sequence). The CDR3 reads CSAPGTGGYQETQYF. DNA for the CDR3: TGCAGTGCTCCTGGGACAGGGGGGTACCAAGAGACCCAGTACTTC.

This clonotype came up a few times. The chain couples TRBV10-3 to TRBJ2-1, with 8 bases aligning to TRBD2. From germline, CDR1 is ENHRY and CDR2 SYGVKD. The CDR3 runs 13 residues. Trimming took 7 bases from V and 6 from J; bases not matched to a gene: 5. Here the CDR3 reads CAINREGGNEQFF. Written as DNA, the CDR3 is TGTGCCATCAACCGGGAGGGCGGCAATGAGCAGTTCTTC.

Many counts were recorded for this clonotype. J is TRBJ2-2 and V is TRBV29-1; the D gene is possibly TRBD1 (5 bases). V was shortened by 7 bases and J by 4 bases, with 16 bases between the two germline ends. CDR1 is SQVTM and CDR2 is ANQGSEA in the germline V gene. The CDR3 has 14 residues. CDR3 sequence reads: CSAARQGSTGELFF. For the CDR3, the DNA is TGCAGCGCTGCGCGGCAGGGAAGCACCGGGGAGCTGTTTTTT.

This clonotype was observed at least ten times. This rearrangement joins TRBV27 to TRBJ2-3; the D gene is possibly TRBD2 (6 bases). V was shortened by 3 bases and J by 2 bases, with 9 bases between the two germline ends. This CDR3 is 14 amino acids long. Per germline, CDR1 MNHEY and CDR2 SMNVEV (reference sequence). CDR3 nucleotides: TGTGCCAGCAGTTTGCGGGGTCTCACAGATACGCAGTATTTT. Its protein product is CASSLRGLTDTQYF.

The chain employs TRBV12-3 or TRBV12-4 and TRBJ2-7; D is perhaps TRBD2 (5 bases). CDR3 length: 15 amino acids. V lost 5 bases and J 1 base, leaving 15 bases between the germline ends. Here the CDR3 reads CASSDWPSGSYEQYF. CDR3 nucleotide sequence: TGTGCCAGCAGTGATTGGCCTTCGGGGTCCTACGAGCAGTACTTC.

This clonotype was counted ten times or more. The chain has TRBV7-8 and TRBJ2-3; no clear D. CDR1 is SGHVS and CDR2 is FQNEAQ in the germline V gene. Trimming stripped 7 bases from V and 2 bases from J, with 7 bases between. This CDR3 contains 12 residues. The CDR3, as DNA: TGTGCCAGCAACGGAATCACAGATACGCAGTATTTT. Protein sequence: CASNGITDTQYF.

This clonotype was picked up a small number of times. This chain uses TRBV28 with TRBJ2-7, with a tentative D call TRBD1 (7 bases). This CDR3 region has 13 residues. The V gene lost 5 bases and the J gene lost 6 bases, with 14 bases spanning the gap. CDR1 MDHEN and CDR2 SYDVKM come from the germline V gene. For the CDR3, the DNA is TGTGCCAGCAGTACAGGGGAGGAGACCGAGCAGTACTTC. It specifies CASSTGEETEQYF. Looking up the rest from reference TRBV28 and TRBJ2-7 gives the full variable domain: DVKVTQSSRYLVKRTGEKVFLECVQDMDHENMFWYRQDPGLGLRLIYFSYDVKMKEKGDIPEGYSVSREKKERFSLILESASTNQTSMYLCASSTGEETEQYFGPGTRLTVT.

This clonotype was seen only a few times. This chain uses TRBV20-1 with TRBJ2-3, with 11 nucleotides matching TRBD2. After removal of 6 bases from V and 6 bases from J, the junction contained 20 bases not matched to a gene. The CDR3 is 18 residues long. Germline V gene sequence: CDR1 DFQATT, CDR2 SNEGSKA (reference sequence). The CDR3 sequence: CSAHVGLAGSLFHDTQYF. The CDR3 DNA reads TGCAGTGCCCACGTCGGACTAGCGGGCTCCCTTTTTCACGATACGCAGTATTTT.

The rearrangement uses TRBV5-4 and TRBJ1-2, with D uncertain. The CDR3 extends over 16 amino acids. Germline V gene data show CDR1 as SGHNT and CDR2 as YYREEE (reference sequence). The V and J ends lost 0 bases and 4 bases respectively, with 16 bases between them. The CDR3 nucleotides read TGTGCCAGCAGCTTGGAATTGCGGTCCAGCGGCTATGGCTACACCTTC. This gives the protein CASSLELRSSGYGYTF.

This clonotype has ten or more counts. J is TRBJ1-5 and V is TRBV12-3 or TRBV12-4; perhaps TRBD1 as D (5 bases). The germline V and J ends were trimmed by 3 bases and 6 bases, with 12 bases remaining between them. The CDR3 totals 14 residues. This chain's CDR3 is CASSFGTPGQPQHF. For the CDR3, the DNA is TGTGCCAGCAGTTTTGGGACCCCGGGTCAGCCCCAGCATTTT.

A few counts support this clonotype. V usage is TRBV12-3 or TRBV12-4 and J usage is TRBJ2-1, with 7 bases that match TRBD2. The J segment lost 6 bases and the V segment lost 6 bases, leaving 11 bases of the junction unmatched. This CDR3 is built from 15 residues. The CDR3 spells CASSAPGTISNEQFF. CDR3 bases: TGTGCCAGCAGCGCCCCCGGGACTATATCCAATGAGCAGTTCTTC.

The rearrangement uses TRBV5-6 and TRBJ2-2, with 7 bases matching TRBD1. This CDR3 spans 13 amino acids. Germline V CDR1 and CDR2: SGHDT, YYEEEE. V was pared by 4 bases and J by 8 bases, with 5 bases of the junction left unmatched. CDR3 DNA sequence: TGTGCCAGCAGCGTAGGGGGCCGTGGGGAGCTGTTTTTT. This encodes CASSVGGRGELFF.

This clonotype was detected a few times. The CDR3 DNA sequence: TGTGCCAGCAGCAGGGACAGGGTTGGGGTCAGTGAGCAGTTCTTC. Protein product: CASSRDRVGVSEQFF. The gene calls are TRBV11-2 and TRBJ2-1; 9 nucleotides agree with TRBD1. V dropped 5 bases and J dropped 9; count of bases not matched to a gene: 11. The CDR3 runs 15 residues. Germline assignment: CDR1 SGHAT and CDR2 FQNNGV.

This clonotype was seen more than once but under ten times. The chain carries TRBV12-3 or TRBV12-4 and TRBJ1-2; a possible D gene is TRBD1 (5 bases). The length of the CDR3 is 12 residues. With 5 bases removed from V and 7 bases from J, the gap between germline ends came to 11 bases. The CDR3 reads CASSRDLLGYTF. The CDR3 region has the DNA TGTGCCAGCAGTCGGGACCTCCTTGGCTACACCTTC.

The V call is TRBV5-1, the J call TRBJ2-1; 8 bases map to TRBD2. This CDR3 contains 15 residues. Germline V gene sequence: CDR1 SGHRS, CDR2 YFSETQ. With 3 bases clipped from V and 6 bases from J, the junction kept 8 bases outside the gene matches. CDR3 nucleotides: TGCGCCAGCAGCTCCCCTTTACTAGCGGCCAATGAGCAGTTCTTC. The encoded protein is CASSSPLLAANEQFF.

The chain links TRBV12-3 or TRBV12-4 to TRBJ2-3; 7 bases fit TRBD1. This CDR3 region has 15 residues. With 5 bases clipped from V and 3 bases from J, the junction kept 8 bases outside the gene matches. The CDR3, as DNA: TGTGCCAGCAGTAGACAGGGATTTGGGACAGATACGCAGTATTTT. Amino acid sequence: CASSRQGFGTDTQYF.

A few counts support this clonotype. A far more abundant clone sits one base away, making this likely a read error. The gene calls are TRBV12-3 or TRBV12-4 and TRBJ2-3; unclear D gene. This CDR3 is 12 amino acids long. DNA of the CDR3: TGTGCCAGCAGTTTAGGATTGGATACGCCGTATTTT. Translating it yields CASSLGLDTPYF.

This clonotype was detected only a few times. The chain is built from TRBV11-3 and TRBJ2-1; 7 bases line up with TRBD2. Germline V gene data show CDR1 as SGHNT and CDR2 as YENEEA. This CDR3 comprises 14 residues. V shed 5 bases, J shed 7 bases, and the junction held 8 bases outside the gene matches. CDR3 residues: CASSLMGRGNEQFF. DNA of the CDR3: TGTGCCAGCAGCCTCATGGGGCGGGGGAATGAGCAGTTCTTC.

V and J are TRBV5-1 and TRBJ2-2, with 14 bases that match TRBD2. Germline CDR1 and CDR2: SGHRS and YFSETQ. The CDR3 consists of 15 residues. Trimming at V came to 9 bases and at J to 4 bases, leaving 5 bases not matched to a gene. CDR3 protein: CATRLAGGGTGELFF. Here the CDR3 DNA reads TGCGCCACGAGACTAGCGGGAGGGGGCACCGGGGAGCTGTTTTTT.

The gene calls are TRBV7-2 and TRBJ2-1, with a tentative D call TRBD2 (6 bases). Germline CDR1 SGHTA, CDR2 FQGNSA. The CDR3 contains 14 residues. The V gene lost 0 bases and the J gene lost 6 bases, with 9 bases spanning the gap. The CDR3 loop is CASSLAGSINEQFF. As DNA, the CDR3 is TGTGCCAGCAGCTTAGCCGGGAGCATCAATGAGCAGTTCTTC.

This clonotype was observed a few times. The chain combines TRBV12-3 or TRBV12-4 with TRBJ1-5, with D possibly matching TRBD1 (5 bases). Trimming left V 1 base short and J 5 bases short, with 12 bases between. The CDR3 extends over 15 amino acids. The CDR3: CASSLGRVRDQPQHF. CDR3 bases: TGTGCCAGCAGTTTAGGCAGGGTAAGGGATCAGCCCCAGCATTTT.

This clonotype came up a few times. This rearrangement joins TRBV6-1 to TRBJ2-3, with D possibly being TRBD1 (5 bases). Per germline, CDR1 MNHNS and CDR2 SASEGT. The ends were cut back, 4 bases at V and 0 bases at J, with 17 bases in the middle. There are 17 residues in the CDR3. The CDR3 loop is CASSGGLYFSSTDTQYF. CDR3 nucleotide sequence: TGTGCCAGCAGTGGGGGCCTGTACTTTTCTAGCACAGATACGCAGTATTTT.

This clonotype was detected a few times. The V call is TRBV18, the J call TRBJ1-5; TRBD1 aligns across 9 bases. V was clipped by 5 bases and J by 4 bases; unmatched bases: 6. This CDR3 has 15 amino acids. The germline V gene encodes CDR1 KGHSH and CDR2 LQKENI. The CDR3: CASSTAGQGNQPQHF. CDR3 sequence (DNA): TGTGCCAGCTCAACAGCGGGACAGGGAAATCAGCCCCAGCATTTT.